This T cell receptor beta chain was sequenced during a study of T cells in Graves' hyperthyroidism and ophthalmopathy. Note on this clonotype: The antigen is undetermined.

Based on clinical symptoms, serum thyroxine and TRAb, thyroid ultrasound and orbital computed tomography, diagnoses were reached. The TCR beta CDR3 regions underwent amplification using RNA transcripts as the source. HTBI primers were used for first-round RT-PCR of the TCR CDR3. TCRdb passed the multiplex PCR reads through MiXCR, listing each CDR3 protein once. The sample records about 570,000 distinct CDR3 sequences, around 42% being singletons. Germline assignment: CDR1 DFQATT and CDR2 SNEGSKA (reference sequence). CDR3 size: 11 residues. The ends were cut back, 6 bases at V and 13 bases at J, with 16 bases in the middle. Broader study findings: Most clonotypes that expanded in the thyroid above 0.001 also showed up in blood. Before onset, ophthalmopathy was predicted by the model a median around 6.5 months earlier.

The clonotype originates from an adult woman with Graves' disease, either hyperthyroidism or ophthalmopathy (not recorded which). The specimen was peripheral blood or thyroid tissue (not recorded which). The chain joins TRBV20-1 to TRBJ1-5, with D perhaps matching TRBD1 (5 bases). The CDR3 region is CSAGGKGNQHF. DNA of the CDR3: TGCAGTGCCGGGGGGAAAGGCAATCAGCATTTT.